This passage covers 32 T cell receptor beta chains from one sample sequenced in a study. TCRdb ran MiXCR on the 5' RACE reads and lists one entry per CDR3 protein. The data hold fewer than 6,500 distinct CDR3 sequences, with under 40% observed a single time. Sequenced input: memory CD4+ T cells sorted from blood. Subset specified: memory CD4+ T cells, CD4+CD45RO+CD25-. These receptors all stem from a female donor with breast cancer.

This clonotype was observed a few times. This chain uses TRBV6-6 with TRBJ2-2; 10 nucleotides line up with TRBD1. In germline, CDR1 is MNHNY, CDR2 SVGAGI (reference sequence). With 2 bases clipped from V and 3 bases from J, the junction kept 6 bases outside the gene matches. The CDR3 covers 17 residues. CDR3 region: CASSYGWTGGHTGELFF. The CDR3 DNA reads TGTGCCAGCAGTTACGGATGGACAGGGGGGCACACCGGGGAGCTGTTTTTT.

This clonotype came up a few times. A read error may explain this, as a much larger clone is one base away. The rearrangement uses TRBV27 and TRBJ1-2; TRBD1 agrees at 8 bases. Germline trimming cut 2 bases from V and 8 bases from J; bases unmatched to any gene: 7. Looked up from germline, CDR1 is MNHEY and CDR2 is SMNVEV (reference sequence). The CDR3 covers 14 residues. The CDR3 sequence is CASSLRGQGAGYTF. The CDR3 DNA is TGTGCCAGCAGTTTACGCGGTCAGGGGGCGGGCTACACCTTC.

This clonotype was observed a few times. One end of the junction fails to match germline, which may point to a read error. V usage is TRBV7-7 and J usage is TRBJ2-5; TRBD2 is a possible D gene (6 bases). Germline V lookup: CDR1 SSHAT, CDR2 FNYEAQ (reference sequence). CDR3 length: 13 residues. The CDR3 is CASGLGGLRTQYF. The DNA for the CDR3 is TGTGCCAGCGGCTTAGGAGGGTTGCGGACCCAGTACTTC.

This sequence joins TRBV15 and TRBJ2-7, with D possibly being TRBD2 (6 bases). CDR3 length equals 14 residues. V was pared by 3 bases and J by 4 bases, with 13 bases between. CDR1 and CDR2 (germline): LNHNV, YYDKDF (reference sequence). The CDR3 bases are TGTGCCACCAGCAGTATCCGCGGGATGTACGAGCAGTACTTC. The encoded protein is CATSSIRGMYEQYF.

On this clonotype itself: Sequence at one end of the junction differs from germline and may be a read error. The gene calls are TRBV6-1 and TRBJ1-5; D remains unclear. The germline V gene encodes CDR1 MNHNS and CDR2 SASEGT. CDR3 size: 14 residues. In DNA form, the CDR3 reads TGTGCCAGCAAACTGGCAGTGTGGAATCAGCCTCAGCATTTT. It specifies CASKLAVWNQPQHF.

This sequence joins TRBV7-6 and TRBJ2-3; 10 bases match TRBD1. CDR1 is SGHVS and CDR2 is FNYEAQ in the germline V gene. The CDR3 is 19 amino acids. After removal of 9 bases from V and 0 bases from J, the junction contained 18 bases not matched to a gene. CDR3 in amino acids: CARTNPEWTGGTSTDTQYF. CDR3 DNA sequence: TGTGCCAGAACCAACCCGGAATGGACAGGGGGAACTAGCACAGATACGCAGTATTTT. The whole variable domain, remainder taken from reference TRBV7-6 and TRBJ2-3, is GAGVSQSPRYKVTKRGQDVALRCDPISGHVSLYWYRQALGQGPEFLTYFNYEAQQDKSGLPNDRFSAERPEGSISTLTIQRTEQRDSAMYRCARTNPEWTGGTSTDTQYFGPGTRLTVL.

The table lists this clonotype with a few counts. A much more abundant neighbour one base away suggests this may be a read error. The missing conserved phenylalanine or tryptophan at the end of this CDR3 makes a read error likely. The gene calls are TRBV6-5 and TRBJ2-7; perhaps TRBD1 as D (5 bases). The CDR3 is 13 residues long. CDR1 MNHEY and CDR2 SVGAGI come from the germline V gene. Deletions cut 6 bases from V and 0 bases from J, with 9 bases between. The CDR3 bases are TGTGCCAGCAGCCGACAGTTCTCCTACGAGCAGTACTCC. Its protein product is CASSRQFSYEQYS.

This clonotype was detected a few times. A clone one base away is much larger, so this may be a read error. V and J are TRBV24-1 and TRBJ1-1; D gene unclear. The CDR3 extends over 12 amino acids. Germline values: CDR1 KGHDR, CDR2 SFDVKD. Deletions cut 3 bases from V and 11 bases from J, with 12 bases between. Here the CDR3 reads CATSDVEGFAFF. The CDR3 DNA sequence: TGTGCCACCAGTGATGTTGAGGGATTCGCTTTCTTT.

The chain employs TRBV28 and TRBJ2-6, with no clear D. The CDR3 totals 17 residues. Per the germline V gene, CDR1 is MDHEN and CDR2 is SYDVKM. Trimming took 5 bases from V and 0 from J, leaving 14 bases between them. The DNA of the CDR3 is TGTGCCAGCAGTAGGCCCGGGTGGGCCTCTGGGGCCAACGTCCTGACTTTC. It yields the protein CASSRPGWASGANVLTF.

This clonotype has just a few counts. A junction end diverges from the germline sequence, so it may reflect a read error. The chain uses TRBV6-5 and TRBJ1-1, with no clear D. From germline, CDR1 is MNHEY and CDR2 SVGAGI. The CDR3 sequence is 13 residues long. CDR3 nucleotide sequence: TGTGCCAGCAGTTACATCGGGAACGCTGAAGCCTTCTTT. This translates into CASSYIGNAEAFF.

This clonotype occurred many times. The CDR3, as DNA: TGTGCCAGCAGCAACCAACTAGCGGGAGGGCCACAGGAGCAGTTCTTC. This encodes CASSNQLAGGPQEQFF. The chain has TRBV7-9 and TRBJ2-1; 13 positions match TRBD2. The CDR3 runs 16 residues. Germline CDR1 SEHNR, CDR2 FQNEAQ (reference sequence). V was clipped by 5 bases and J by 10 bases; unmatched bases: 11. Variable domain in full (rest from reference TRBV7-9 and TRBJ2-1): DTGVSQNPRHKITKRGQNVTFRCDPISEHNRLYWYRQTLGQGPEFLTYFQNEAQLEKSRLLSDRFSAERPKGSFSTLEIQRTEQGDSAMYLCASSNQLAGGPQEQFFGPGTRLTVL.

This chain connects TRBV5-1 to TRBJ1-5; perhaps TRBD1 as D (6 bases). Germline V gene lookup returns CDR1 SGHRS and CDR2 YFSETQ. The CDR3 covers 13 residues. The ends were cut back, 0 bases at V and 5 bases at J, with 6 bases in the middle. The CDR3 DNA follows: TGCGCCAGCAGCTTGGACAGGGATCAGCCCCAGCATTTT. Translated, it gives CASSLDRDQPQHF. Using reference TRBV5-1 and TRBJ1-5 for the parts outside the CDR3, the full variable domain is KAGVTQTPRYLIKTRGQQVTLSCSPISGHRSVSWYQQTPGQGLQFLFEYFSETQRNKGNFPGRFSGRQFSNSRSEMNVSTLELGDSALYLCASSLDRDQPQHFGDGTRLSIL.

This clonotype is categorized as medium-sized. The chain combines TRBV5-1 with TRBJ2-5; 15 positions match TRBD2. The CDR3 length is 15 residues. The germline V gene encodes CDR1 SGHRS and CDR2 YFSETQ. V shed 3 bases and J 5 bases; nucleotides not matched to a gene: 2. The CDR3 DNA reads as TGCGCCAGCAGCTCAGGACTAGCGGGGGGGGAGACCCAGTACTTC. Protein sequence: CASSSGLAGGETQYF.

The rearrangement uses TRBV7-2 and TRBJ2-1, with D possibly being TRBD1 (6 bases). This CDR3 has 14 residues. V was cut by 3 bases and J by 8 bases, with 14 bases left in between. Germline V gene data show CDR1 as SGHTA and CDR2 as FQGNSA. The CDR3 sequence: CASSFHPGADEQFF. CDR3 nucleotides: TGTGCCAGCAGCTTCCATCCAGGGGCCGATGAGCAGTTCTTC.

For the CDR3, the DNA is TGCAGCGCAGAGGGGACAGGGTGGTATGAGCAGTTCTTC. This translates into CSAEGTGWYEQFF. The chain carries TRBV29-1 and TRBJ2-1, with TRBD1 matching 9 bases. Looked up from germline, CDR1 is SQVTM and CDR2 is ANQGSEA. The ends lost 7 bases at V and 8 bases at J; junction bases unmatched: 9. The CDR3 runs to 13 residues.

The chain combines TRBV3-1 with TRBJ1-3; D call uncertain. Trimming removed 6 bases at V and 2 bases at J, with 11 bases between. Germline CDR1 and CDR2: LGHDT and YNNKEL (reference sequence). The CDR3 loop spans 14 amino acids. The CDR3: CASSPVSTGNTIYF. The CDR3 region has the DNA TGTGCCAGCAGTCCGGTATCAACTGGAAACACCATATATTTT.

There are many counts of this clonotype. The J gene is TRBJ1-5, the V gene TRBV9; 7 nucleotides agree with TRBD1. With V trimmed by 2 bases and J by 5 bases, 4 bases remained unmatched. The CDR3 is 14 amino acids. CDR1 SGDLS and CDR2 YYNGEE come from the germline V gene. CDR3 protein: CASSVGTDDQPQHF. In nucleotides, the CDR3 is TGTGCCAGCAGCGTTGGGACAGATGATCAGCCCCAGCATTTT.

V usage is TRBV7-2 and J usage is TRBJ2-7; D uncertain. V shed 5 bases and J shed 3 bases, with 17 bases lying between them. The CDR3 covers 15 residues. CDR1 SGHTA and CDR2 FQGNSA come from the germline V gene. CDR3 sequence (DNA): TGTGCCAGCAGCATCAGACATGGCCCCAACTACGAGCAGTACTTC. As protein: CASSIRHGPNYEQYF.

Comment on this clonotype: A much larger clone differs by one base, so this may be a read error. The rearrangement joins TRBV5-6 to TRBJ2-1; TRBD2 matches 9 bases. The CDR3 extends over 16 amino acids. The germline gives CDR1 SGHDT, CDR2 YYEEEE. The CDR3 DNA follows: TGTGCCAGCAGCTTGGTCATTAGCGGGAGTTACAATGGGCAGTTCTTC. Residues: CASSLVISGSYNGQFF. Using reference TRBV5-6 and TRBJ2-1 for the parts outside the CDR3, the full variable domain is DAGVTQSPTHLIKTRGQQVTLRCSPKSGHDTVSWYQQALGQGPQFIFQYYEEEERQRGNFPDRFSGHQFPNYSSELNVNALLLGDSALYLCASSLVISGSYNGQFFGPGTRLTVL.

This clonotype was seen at least ten times. The rearrangement links TRBV11-2 to TRBJ2-1; the D gene is possibly TRBD1 (6 bases). CDR3 length equals 17 residues. Trimming took 5 bases from V and 0 from J, leaving 17 bases between them. Per the germline V gene, CDR1 is SGHAT and CDR2 is FQNNGV. The CDR3 coding sequence is TGTGCCAGCAGCCTACGGACAGAACTAAGCTCCTACAATGAGCAGTTCTTC. Protein: CASSLRTELSSYNEQFF.

This clonotype has a single count. This may arise from a read error, as a much more abundant clone is one base away. The chain couples TRBV18 to TRBJ2-1; 10 nucleotides align to TRBD2. Germline-derived CDR1 and CDR2 are KGHSH and LQKENI. The V and J ends lost 1 base and 5 bases, in that order; junction bases with no gene match: 5. This CDR3 spans 16 amino acids. The CDR3 bases are TGTGCCAGCTCACCACTAGCGGGGGGCCACAACAATGAGCAGTTCTTC. This sequence encodes CASSPLAGGHNNEQFF.

The chain recombines TRBV20-1 with TRBJ1-1, with TRBD1 identical over 8 bases. The CDR3 is 13 amino acids. Germline CDR1 is DFQATT and CDR2 is SNEGSKA (reference sequence). After removal of 5 bases from V and 4 bases from J, the junction contained 6 bases not matched to a gene. The CDR3 loop reads CSASTGEVTEAFF. CDR3 sequence (DNA): TGCAGTGCTTCGACAGGGGAGGTCACTGAAGCTTTCTTT.

A word on this clonotype: One base away lies a much larger clone, so this may be a sequencing read error. Lacking the conserved final phenylalanine or tryptophan, this CDR3 likely reflects a read error. The V call is TRBV5-1, the J call TRBJ2-2, with D perhaps matching TRBD2 (5 bases). The CDR3 contains 17 residues. Between the trimmed V and J ends, which lost 3 bases and 2 bases, there was a span of 17 bases. Germline V gives CDR1 SGHRS, CDR2 YFSETQ. The CDR3 DNA sequence: TGCGCCAGCAGCTGGGCCGGGGTGGGCGGCAACACCGGGGAGCTGTTTTCT. Translated, it gives CASSWAGVGGNTGELFS.

This clonotype was counted only a few times. The J gene is TRBJ2-5, the V gene TRBV20-1; TRBD2 matches at 8 bases. Germline V gene data show CDR1 as DFQATT and CDR2 as SNEGSKA (reference sequence). V gave up 3 bases and J gave up 6 bases; unmatched junction bases: 3. The CDR3 extends over 12 amino acids. CDR3 residues: CSASGTRQTQYF. The CDR3 DNA follows: TGCAGTGCTAGCGGGACTAGGCAGACCCAGTACTTC.

The sample holds a few counts of this clonotype. The chain combines TRBV20-1 with TRBJ2-5; D gene unclear. Germline V gene sequence: CDR1 DFQATT, CDR2 SNEGSKA (reference sequence). The CDR3 has 10 residues. The V and J ends lost 3 bases and 5 bases respectively, with 4 bases between them. In DNA form, the CDR3 reads TGCAGTGCTAGTCCGGAGACCCAGTACTTC. This sequence encodes CSASPETQYF.

This clonotype is labeled as medium-sized. V is TRBV20-1 and J is TRBJ2-1; 8 nucleotides match TRBD2. The CDR3 loop spans 15 amino acids. The germline V gene encodes CDR1 DFQATT and CDR2 SNEGSKA (reference sequence). The J segment lost 7 bases and the V segment lost 0 bases, leaving 8 bases of the junction unmatched. The chain's CDR3 is CSARDPAGVRNEQFF. CDR3 nucleotides: TGCAGTGCTAGAGATCCAGCGGGAGTAAGGAATGAGCAGTTCTTC.

This clonotype was seen only a few times. The J gene is TRBJ2-1, the V gene TRBV5-1; TRBD2 aligns across 14 bases. The CDR3 covers 16 residues. Germline values: CDR1 SGHRS, CDR2 YFSETQ. V was clipped by 6 bases and J by 5 bases; unmatched bases: 7. CDR3 nucleotides: TGCGCCAGCACCAGACTAGCGGGAGGGCCAAACAATGAGCAGTTCTTC. Its protein is CASTRLAGGPNNEQFF.

As to this clonotype: This CDR3 fails to terminate in the conserved phenylalanine or tryptophan, so it likely reflects a read error. The genes are TRBV18 and TRBJ2-5, with 9 nucleotides matching TRBD1. The CDR3 totals 14 residues. Germline values: CDR1 KGHSH, CDR2 LQKENI. CDR3 protein: CAGSPGQGQETQYL. CDR3 sequence (DNA): TGTGCCGGCTCACCGGGACAGGGACAAGAGACCCAGTACCTC.

This clonotype was seen ten or more times. The chain employs TRBV5-5 and TRBJ2-7; 9 bases are shared with TRBD2. Germline V gives CDR1 SGHKS, CDR2 YYEKEE (reference sequence). V was clipped by 1 base and J by 2 bases; unmatched bases: 4. The CDR3 totals 15 residues. The CDR3 region is CASSLLGGGAYEQYF. The CDR3 DNA follows: TGTGCCAGCAGCTTGTTAGGCGGGGGGGCCTACGAGCAGTACTTC.

In its sample, this clonotype was seen many times. This chain connects TRBV29-1 to TRBJ2-5; D perhaps matches TRBD1 (5 bases). From germline, CDR1 is SQVTM and CDR2 ANQGSEA. This CDR3 region has 12 residues. V lost 7 bases and J lost 2, with 11 bases in between. The DNA of the CDR3 is TGCAGCGCCAGGGCGGAGCAAGAGACCCAGTACTTC. It translates to CSARAEQETQYF. Based on the CDR3 plus reference TRBV29-1 and TRBJ2-5, the full variable domain is SAVISQKPSRDICQRGTSLTIQCQVDSQVTMMFWYRQQPGQSLTLIATANQGSEATYESGFVIDKFPISRPNLTFSTLTVSNMSPEDSSIYLCSARAEQETQYFGPGTRLLVL.

Many counts were recorded for this clonotype. The chain recombines TRBV9 with TRBJ2-1, with 9 bases matching TRBD1. The J segment lost 7 bases and the V segment lost 5 bases, leaving 10 bases of the junction unmatched. CDR1 is SGDLS and CDR2 is YYNGEE in the germline V gene. The CDR3 consists of 15 residues. This CDR3 reads CASSRTGTGNNEQFF. In nucleotides, the CDR3 is TGTGCCAGCAGTAGGACCGGGACAGGGAATAATGAGCAGTTCTTC.

This clonotype was recorded a few times. V gene TRBV7-3 combines with J gene TRBJ2-1; 11 nucleotides line up with TRBD2. Germline trimming cut 5 bases from V and 9 bases from J; bases unmatched to any gene: 12. The CDR3 totals 16 residues. Germline V CDR1 and CDR2: SGHTA, FQGTGA. CDR3 protein: CASSLPGTSGPVEQFF. The CDR3 DNA reads as TGTGCCAGCAGCCTGCCCGGGACTAGCGGACCCGTTGAGCAGTTCTTC. The full variable domain, in which reference TRBV7-3 and TRBJ2-1 provide the parts outside the CDR3, is GAGVSQTPSNKVTEKGKYVELRCDPISGHTALYWYRQSLGQGPEFLIYFQGTGAADDSGLPNDRFFAVRPEGSVSTLKIQRTERGDSAVYLCASSLPGTSGPVEQFFGPGTRLTVL.